This T cell receptor beta chain was identified in a study of T-cell memory formation after mild COVID-19. Study outcomes and limitations: Day 15 to 85 contracting clones showed balanced CD4/CD8; day 15 to 37 expanders favored CD4+.

In germline, CDR1 is KGHDR, CDR2 SFDVKD. V shed 9 bases and J shed 1 base, with 13 bases lying between them. The CDR3 is 14 residues long. Of note for this clonotype: Its antigen is not identified.

The TCR alpha and TCR beta cDNA libraries, bearing sample barcodes and UMIs, were generated by 5'RACE using constant-segment primers. One entry per CDR3 protein, called by TCRdb with MiXCR from the 5' RACE reads. The table includes 530,000 or so distinct CDR3 sequences, around 16% detected once. This TCR was recovered from an adult woman who had mild COVID-19 (a few samples of this study predate the infection). Cell type and time point are not known. This rearrangement joins TRBV24-1 to TRBJ2-3; D uncertain. Sequencing used PBMCs or a T cell subset sorted from them (not recorded which). The CDR3 nucleotides read TGTGCCACCGCAGTGGGCACACGCACAGATACGCAGTATTTT. This codes for CATAVGTRTDTQYF.